This TCR beta chain was identified during a study of T cell repertoires in cytomegalovirus infection. Overall study: Based on public TCR beta signatures, there were indications of CMV infection and of a matching HLA type.

Study findings and constraints: Pooled public TCR beta family frequency picked out CMV carriers with the relevant HLA.

TCRdb reprocessed the reads via MiXCR and lists one record per CDR3 protein. The sample includes about 83,000 distinct CDR3 sequences, approximately 30% seen only once; the top ten take 71%. Points on this clonotype: No antigen is known for it.

V dropped 6 bases and J dropped 2; count of bases not matched to a gene: 4. CDR3 length equals 15 residues. Germline CDR1 and CDR2: LNHDA and SQIVND (reference sequence). The chain combines TRBV19 with TRBJ2-3, with 11 positions matching TRBD2. This receptor was taken from a human donor in good health (CMV status not recorded). Some clones in this sample may be carry-over from other donors' samples. This specimen was CD8+ T cells from cultured PBMCs, taken from culture after CMV antigen stimulation. Written as DNA, the CDR3 is TGTGCCAGTAGCGCGACTAGCGGGGACACAGATACGCAGTATTTT. Protein: CASSATSGDTDTQYF. Full variable domain (rest looked up from reference TRBV19 and TRBJ2-3): DGGITQSPKYLFRKEGQNVTLSCEQNLNHDAMYWYRQDPGQGLRLIYYSQIVNDFQKGDIAEGYSVSREKKESFPLTVTSAQKNPTAFYLCASSATSGDTDTQYFGPGTRLTVL.